A selection of T cell receptor beta chains follows, all from one sample in a study of T cell responses to AZD1222 COVID-19 vaccine. The assay was immunoSEQ multiplex PCR, and TCRdb's table has in-frame clones only and misses some. Here the sample spans 95,000 to 110,000 clones, around 91% being singletons. The starting material was peripheral blood, obtained on day 0 of AZD1222 vaccination. These receptors all stem from an adult in good health. Both conserved end residues are part of each CDR3. The D gene is left open where the match is weak. The listing skips clone size in some rows; elsewhere it reads once, few, many or a size class.

CASRLDGRNNQPQHF	TGTGCCAGCAGACTGGACGGACGTAACAATCAGCCCCAGCATTTT	NA	NA	TRBV7-2	TRBJ1-5
CASSFSQGPEQFF	TGTGCCAGCAGTTTTTCACAGGGCCCTGAGCAGTTCTTC	NA	NA	TRBV27	TRBJ2-1
CSVATLGQYF	TGCAGCGTTGCGACCCTAGGGCAGTATTTT	NA	NA	TRBV29-1	TRBJ2-3
CASIRTVSGNTIYF	TGTGCCAGCATCCGGACAGTCTCTGGAAACACCATATATTTT	NA	NA	TRBV6-5	TRBJ1-3
CASTRGYTGELFF	TGTGCCAGCACCAGGGGGTACACCGGGGAGCTGTTTTTT	TRBD1	few	TRBV12-3/TRBV12-4	TRBJ2-2
CATSPVDRGGYTF	TGTGCCACCAGCCCTGTCGACAGGGGTGGCTACACCTTC	TRBD1	NA	TRBV15	TRBJ1-2
CASSQTGIYGYTF	TGTGCCAGCAGCCAAACAGGGATCTATGGCTACACCTTC	NA	NA	TRBV14	TRBJ1-2
CASSLSRTTNEKLFF	TGTGCCAGCAGCTTAAGCAGAACGACTAATGAAAAACTGTTTTTT	NA	NA	TRBV7-9	TRBJ1-4
CASSRLQETQYF	TGTGCCAGCAGCCGGCTCCAAGAGACCCAGTACTTC	NA	NA	TRBV3-1/TRBV3-2	TRBJ2-5
CATSRDIAVKDEKLFF	TGTGCCACCAGCAGAGATATCGCAGTCAAGGATGAAAAACTGTTTTTT	NA	NA	TRBV15	TRBJ1-4
CASRARGQLSYEQYF	TGTGCCAGTAGAGCCAGGGGGCAGTTATCCTACGAGCAGTACTTC	TRBD1	NA	TRBV19	TRBJ2-7
CAWTQGANGELFF	TGTGCCTGGACTCAGGGGGCGAACGGGGAGCTGTTTTTT	TRBD1	NA	TRBV30	TRBJ2-2
CASSTTTRDAFF	TGTGCCAGTAGCACCACCACTAGAGACGCTTTCTTT	NA	once	TRBV19	TRBJ1-1
CASSDVRKAFF	TGTGCCAGCAGTGACGTCCGAAAAGCTTTCTTT	NA	NA	TRBV2	TRBJ1-1
CASSLRQTNTEAFF	TGTGCCAGCAGTTTAAGACAGACGAACACTGAAGCTTTCTTT	NA	NA	TRBV27	TRBJ1-1
CASSPDREDTEAFF	TGTGCCAGTAGCCCCGACAGGGAAGACACTGAAGCTTTCTTT	TRBD1	NA	TRBV19	TRBJ1-1
CASRGTGTTGELFF	TGTGCCAGCAGGGGGACGGGGACCACCGGGGAGCTGTTTTTT	NA	NA	TRBV6-4	TRBJ2-2
CASSQSRVEDEAFF	TGCGCCAGCAGTCAATCAAGGGTAGAGGATGAAGCTTTCTTT	NA	NA	TRBV23-1	TRBJ1-1
CASSLSHVNTEAFF	TGTGCCAGCAGCTTGAGTCATGTGAACACTGAAGCTTTCTTT	NA	NA	TRBV11-1	TRBJ1-1
CASSPRQGQDIQYF	TGTGCCAGCAGCCCCCGACAGGGTCAGGACATTCAGTACTTC	TRBD1	NA	TRBV7-2	TRBJ2-4
CASSHQDTSYEQYF	TGTGCCAGCAGCCACCAGGATACCTCCTACGAGCAGTACTTC	NA	NA	TRBV14	TRBJ2-7
CASSIKGSREPQHF	TGTGCCAGCAGCATTAAAGGGTCAAGGGAGCCCCAGCATTTT	NA	NA	TRBV7-3	TRBJ1-5
CASSVTGQSNQPQHF	TGTGCCAGCAGCGTAACGGGACAGAGCAATCAGCCCCAGCATTTT	TRBD1	NA	TRBV9	TRBJ1-5
CASSILAAQETQYF	TGCGCCAGCAGCATACTAGCGGCTCAAGAGACCCAGTACTTC	TRBD2	NA	TRBV5-1	TRBJ2-5
CASSLERGGRQKKFF	TGTGCCAGCAGCTTAGAGCGGGGGGGCCGACAGAAGAAGTTCTTC	TRBD2	once	TRBV7-2	TRBJ2-1
CASTLVTGPRPEKLFF	TGTGCCAGCACCTTGGTGACGGGCCCGCGACCAGAAAAACTGTTTTTT	NA	NA	TRBV5-8	TRBJ1-4